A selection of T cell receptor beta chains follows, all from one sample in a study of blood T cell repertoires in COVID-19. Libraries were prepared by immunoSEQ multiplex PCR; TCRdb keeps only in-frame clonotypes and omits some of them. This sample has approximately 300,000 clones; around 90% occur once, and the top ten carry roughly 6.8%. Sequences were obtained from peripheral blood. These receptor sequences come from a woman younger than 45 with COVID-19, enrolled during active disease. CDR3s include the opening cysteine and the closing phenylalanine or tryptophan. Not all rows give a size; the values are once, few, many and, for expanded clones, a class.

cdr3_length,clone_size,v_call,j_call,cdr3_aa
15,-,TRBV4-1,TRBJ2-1,CASSQDRNSYNEQFF
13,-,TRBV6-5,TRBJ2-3,CASSYPGSDTQYF
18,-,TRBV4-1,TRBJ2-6,CASSQTPAEGVGANVLTF
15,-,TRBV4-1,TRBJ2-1,CASRPIAGLGNEQFF
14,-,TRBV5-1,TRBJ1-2,CASSLVKAGDGYTF
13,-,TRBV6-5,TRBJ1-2,CASSQETAQSYTF
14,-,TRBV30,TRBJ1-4,CAWGRKGGDEKLFF
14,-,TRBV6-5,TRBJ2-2,CASRSRMNTGELFF
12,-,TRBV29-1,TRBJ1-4,CSVVVGGEKLFF
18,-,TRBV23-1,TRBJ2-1,CASISHFKREGLGDEQFF
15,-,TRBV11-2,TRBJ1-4,CASIRGDRGREKLFF
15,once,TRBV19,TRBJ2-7,CASRQIGQGAYEQYF
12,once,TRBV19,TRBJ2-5,CASSEQPWTQYF
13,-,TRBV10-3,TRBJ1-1,CAITMDWGTEAFF
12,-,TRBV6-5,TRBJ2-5,CASSRDQETQYF
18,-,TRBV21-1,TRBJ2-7,CASSKKAKGLAGPYEQYF
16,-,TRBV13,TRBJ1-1,CASSFRGPGMNTEAFF
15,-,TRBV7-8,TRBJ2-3,CASSPRDRGTDTQYF
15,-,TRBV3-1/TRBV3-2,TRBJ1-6,CASSQAPGGNSPLHF
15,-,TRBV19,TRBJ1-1,CASTIQGSVSTEAFF
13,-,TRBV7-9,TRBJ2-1,CASSPDRYNEQFF
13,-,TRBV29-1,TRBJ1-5,CSGATGWGQPQHF